This T cell receptor (beta chain) was retrieved from a study of CD8+CD57+ T cells in acquired aplastic anemia. V lost 1 base to trimming and J lost 0 bases; unmatched junction nucleotides: 6. Per the germline V gene, CDR1 is SGHTA and CDR2 is FQGNSA. This CDR3 is built from 17 residues. With respect to this clonotype: The antigen is undetermined.

Sequencing was done on patients that had shown CD8+CD57+ cell expansion by flow cytometry. Each patient gave a blood sample that was collected before any therapy had been received. Genomic DNA acted as the template from which TCR beta VDJ combination and CDR3 sequence profiling were carried out. MiXCR, run by TCRdb on the reads, gives a single entry per CDR3 protein. Altogether around 200,000 distinct CDR3 sequences are present, roughly 65% being singletons, with the ten largest covering under 45%. Whole-study results and caveats: Patients were compared with controls for CD8+ Simpson's diversity, and no significant difference emerged. Patients and controls shared just under 30 CD8+ CDR3 sequences.

The specimen was sorted CD4+, CD8+, or CD8+CD57+ T cells (not recorded which) from PBMCs. The V call is TRBV7-2, the J call TRBJ1-5; the match to TRBD1 covers 7 bases. This receptor was identified in a human donor with aplastic anemia. In DNA, the CDR3 is TGTGCCAGCAGCTTAGTACCGGGACAGTATAGCAATCAGCCCCAGCATTTT. Translation gives CASSLVPGQYSNQPQHF.